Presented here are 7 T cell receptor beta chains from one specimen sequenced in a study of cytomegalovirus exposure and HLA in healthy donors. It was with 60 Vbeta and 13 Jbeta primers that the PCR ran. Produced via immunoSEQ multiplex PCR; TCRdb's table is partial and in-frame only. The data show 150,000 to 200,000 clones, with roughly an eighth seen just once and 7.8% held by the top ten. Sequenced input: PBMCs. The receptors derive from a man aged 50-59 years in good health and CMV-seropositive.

The CDR3 loop is CASSLDMINSPLHF. In DNA, the CDR3 is TGTGCCAGCAGCCTGGACATGATTAATTCACCCCTCCACTTT. The rearrangement joins TRBV5-5 to TRBJ1-6, with D perhaps TRBD1 (5 bases). Germline lookup yields CDR1 SGHKS and CDR2 YYEKEE (reference sequence). This CDR3 region has 14 residues. V was pared by 4 bases and J by 6 bases, with 11 bases between.

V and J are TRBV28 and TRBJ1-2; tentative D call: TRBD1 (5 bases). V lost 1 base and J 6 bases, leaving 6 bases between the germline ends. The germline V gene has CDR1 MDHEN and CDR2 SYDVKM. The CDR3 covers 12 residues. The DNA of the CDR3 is TGTGCCAGCAGTTTATTACAGGATGGCTACACCTTC. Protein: CASSLLQDGYTF.

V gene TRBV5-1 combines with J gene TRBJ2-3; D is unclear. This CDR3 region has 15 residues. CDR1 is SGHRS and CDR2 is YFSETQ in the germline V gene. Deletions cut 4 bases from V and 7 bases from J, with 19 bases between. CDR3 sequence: CASSVSNGGANTQYF. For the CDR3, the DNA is TGCGCCAGCAGCGTGAGTAACGGCGGCGCGAATACGCAGTATTTT.

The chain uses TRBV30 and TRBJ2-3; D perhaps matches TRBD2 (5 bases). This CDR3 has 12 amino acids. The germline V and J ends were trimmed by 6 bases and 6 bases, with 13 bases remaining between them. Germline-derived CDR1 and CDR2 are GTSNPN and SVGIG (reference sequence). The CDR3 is CACSPGGDTQYF. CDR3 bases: TGTGCCTGTTCCCCCGGCGGGGATACGCAGTATTTT.

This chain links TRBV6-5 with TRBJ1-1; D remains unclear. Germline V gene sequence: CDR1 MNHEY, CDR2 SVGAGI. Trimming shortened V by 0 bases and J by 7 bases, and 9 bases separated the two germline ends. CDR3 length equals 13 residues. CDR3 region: CASSYSRTGEAFF. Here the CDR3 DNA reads TGTGCCAGCAGTTACTCGAGAACGGGTGAAGCTTTCTTT.

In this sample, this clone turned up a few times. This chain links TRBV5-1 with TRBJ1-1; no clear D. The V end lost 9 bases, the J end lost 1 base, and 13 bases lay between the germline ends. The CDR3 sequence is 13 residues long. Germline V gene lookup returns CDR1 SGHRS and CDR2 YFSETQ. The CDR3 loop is CATSDKANTEAFF. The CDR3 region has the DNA TGCGCCACTTCCGACAAGGCGAACACTGAAGCTTTCTTT.

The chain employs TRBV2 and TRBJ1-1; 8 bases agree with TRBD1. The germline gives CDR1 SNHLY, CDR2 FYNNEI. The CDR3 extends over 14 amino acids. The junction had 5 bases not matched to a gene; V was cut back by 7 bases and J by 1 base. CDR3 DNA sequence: TGTGCCAGCACCTGGACAGGGCGGAACACTGAAGCTTTCTTT. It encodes CASTWTGRNTEAFF. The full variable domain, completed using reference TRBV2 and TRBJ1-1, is EPEVTQTPSHQVTQMGQEVILRCVPISNHLYFYWYRQILGQKVEFLVSFYNNEISEKSEIFDDQFSVERPDGSNFTLKIRSTKLEDSAMYFCASTWTGRNTEAFFGQGTRLTVV.